This T cell receptor beta chain is from a study of PD-1 blockade in classical Hodgkin lymphoma. As concerns this clone: Its specificity is unknown.

TCRdb's copy holds only in-frame clones and misses some; the assay was immunoSEQ multiplex PCR. This table holds tens of thousands of clones, under 85% found once. Noted time point: cycle 4 day 1 (C4D1), after less than 7 weeks of nivolumab. Every patient experienced relapse after autologous stem cell transplantation, and brentuximab vedotin exposure varied. General study findings and limits: It was among complete responders that baseline diversity resembled that of newly diagnosed patients.

V lost 3 bases and J 7 bases, leaving 4 bases between the germline ends. The CDR3 is made up of 10 amino acids. CDR1 DFQATT and CDR2 SNEGSKA come from the germline V gene (reference sequence). This sequence joins TRBV20-1 and TRBJ2-1; D call uncertain. The TCR comes from a human donor with classical Hodgkin lymphoma. Here the sequenced sample was peripheral blood mononuclear cells (PBMCs), taken before the fourth cycle of nivolumab. For the CDR3, the DNA is TGCAGTGCTAGTTGGAATGAGCAGTTCTTC. Translated: CSASWNEQFF.